These 6 T cell receptor beta chains originate from one sample sequenced in a study of metastatic and nonmetastatic thyroid tumors. Patients were all untreated before their thyroid surgery. TCRdb reanalyzed the PCR reads with MiXCR. Among more than 25,000 clones listed, approximately 7% were seen once. Sequenced: blood. The receptors stem from a female donor with papillary thyroid cancer or a benign thyroid nodule (not recorded which). Some clones in this sample may be carry-over from other donors' samples.

There are many counts of this clone. The gene calls are TRBV7-9 and TRBJ2-7; D is possibly TRBD2 (6 bases). V was shortened by 4 bases and J by 3 bases, with 16 bases between the two germline ends. Germline V gives CDR1 SEHNR, CDR2 FQNEAQ (reference sequence). The CDR3 runs to 15 residues. In DNA, the CDR3 is TGTGCCAGCAGCTCCCGCGGGGCGGGGAACTACGAGCAGTACTTC. This gives the protein CASSSRGAGNYEQYF.

This clone was observed at least ten times. The rearrangement joins TRBV28 to TRBJ2-7; TRBD2 is a possible D gene (5 bases). The CDR3 spans 13 residues. The ends were cut back, 8 bases at V and 0 bases at J, with 11 bases in the middle. Germline CDR1 MDHEN, CDR2 SYDVKM. CDR3 amino acids: CASGEGFSYEQYF. CDR3 coding DNA: TGTGCCAGCGGAGAGGGATTCTCCTACGAGCAGTACTTC.

This clone was seen at least ten times. V usage is TRBV20-1 and J usage is TRBJ1-2; 9 nucleotides line up with TRBD1. Germline assignment: CDR1 DFQATT and CDR2 SNEGSKA (reference sequence). CDR3 length: 15 amino acids. The junction had 7 bases not matched to a gene; V was cut back by 1 base and J by 4 bases. The CDR3 sequence: CSARVGGQGIYGYTF. CDR3 coding DNA: TGCAGTGCTAGAGTCGGGGGACAGGGAATCTATGGCTACACCTTC.

V gene TRBV6-1 combines with J gene TRBJ1-1, with TRBD1 as a possible D gene (5 bases). V gave up 11 bases and J gave up 14 bases, with 33 bases separating them. CDR3 length: 15 residues. CDR1 and CDR2 from the germline V gene are MNHNS and SASEGT. This CDR3 reads CAGTIRPGGAGKAFF. DNA for the CDR3: TGTGCCGGCACCATAAGACCCGGCGGGGCCGGGAAGGCCTTCTTT.

The sample holds many counts of this clone. The chain couples TRBV28 to TRBJ2-7, with D hard to call. There are 12 residues in the CDR3. V lost 1 base and J lost 5, with 6 bases in between. Germline V gene sequence: CDR1 MDHEN, CDR2 SYDVKM. The CDR3 here is CASSLSRDEQYF. In DNA form, the CDR3 reads TGTGCCAGCAGTTTATCTAGGGACGAGCAGTACTTC.

This clone was counted ten times or more. The rearrangement joins TRBV7-9 to TRBJ2-2; D unclear. CDR1 SEHNR and CDR2 FQNEAQ come from the germline V gene (reference sequence). The CDR3 has 11 amino acids. The CDR3 DNA reads as TGTCATCTACCCGGAACCGGGGAGCTGTTTTTT. This gives the protein CHLPGTGELFF.